Described below is a single T cell receptor (beta chain) sequence and its context. Its target is unknown. The time point was: sample taken at primary tumor resection. Whole RNA obtained from tumor, nontumor lung or frozen PBMC underwent sequencing without sorting. Every molecule of TCR cDNA had its own unique molecular identifier. TCRdb itself ran the 5' RACE reads through MiXCR, one entry per CDR3 protein. The data hold tens of thousands of distinct CDR3 sequences, with around 12% observed a single time. This specimen belongs to a study of spatial heterogeneity in lung cancer. Study-level information: An average of more than ten raw reads was observed per unique TCR and UMI combination. Whole-study findings and limits: Tumor TCRs that were ubiquitous and expanded showed up in blood more at resection than follow-up.

Sequences were derived from PBMCs, sampled at surgery. This clonotype originated in a male donor with early-stage non-small cell lung cancer.

This CDR3 is CASSSVYGGATEAFF. DNA for the CDR3: TGTGCCAGCAGCTCCGTATACGGGGGGGCGACTGAAGCTTTCTTT. The chain uses TRBV7-2 and TRBJ1-1; possible D gene TRBD1, 6 bases. The germline gives CDR1 SGHTA, CDR2 FQGNSA. V was shortened by 4 bases and J by 5 bases, with 17 bases between the two germline ends. CDR3 length equals 15 residues.